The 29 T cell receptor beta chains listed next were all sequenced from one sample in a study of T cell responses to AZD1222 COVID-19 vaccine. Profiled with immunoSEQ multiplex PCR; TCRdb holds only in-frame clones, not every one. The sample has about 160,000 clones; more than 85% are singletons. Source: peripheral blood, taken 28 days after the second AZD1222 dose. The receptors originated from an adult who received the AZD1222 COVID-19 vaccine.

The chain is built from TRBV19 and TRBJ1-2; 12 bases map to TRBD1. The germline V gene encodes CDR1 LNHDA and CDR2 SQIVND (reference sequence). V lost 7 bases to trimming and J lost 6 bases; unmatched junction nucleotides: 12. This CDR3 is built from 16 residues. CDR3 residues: CASTPLRDRGRDGYTF. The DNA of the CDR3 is TGTGCCAGTACCCCTCTCCGGGACAGGGGGCGAGATGGCTACACCTTC.

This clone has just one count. In DNA, the CDR3 is TGCGCCAGCAGGGTAACACCCGGGAGCAATCAGCCCCAGCATTTT. Translating it yields CASRVTPGSNQPQHF. The rearrangement joins TRBV5-1 to TRBJ1-5; D gene unclear. The CDR3 is made up of 15 amino acids. CDR1 SGHRS and CDR2 YFSETQ come from the germline V gene. Trimming left V 5 bases short and J 1 base short, with 13 bases between.

CDR3 residues: CAWRGGVTQYF. The CDR3 region has the DNA TGTGCCTGGAGAGGCGGCGTTACGCAGTATTTT. The chain uses TRBV30 and TRBJ2-3; no definite D call. V lost 3 bases and J 8 bases, leaving 9 bases between the germline ends. This CDR3 has 11 residues. The germline CDR1 and CDR2 sequences are GTSNPN and SVGIG (reference sequence).

The CDR3 DNA follows: TGTGCCATCAGTGGGGCGACAGGGGTCACTGAAGCTTTCTTT. Residues: CAISGATGVTEAFF. The chain combines TRBV10-3 with TRBJ1-1, with 8 nucleotides matching TRBD1. The CDR3 covers 14 residues. CDR1 is ENHRY and CDR2 is SYGVKD in the germline V gene. J was trimmed by 4 bases and V by 4 bases; bases with no gene match: 5.

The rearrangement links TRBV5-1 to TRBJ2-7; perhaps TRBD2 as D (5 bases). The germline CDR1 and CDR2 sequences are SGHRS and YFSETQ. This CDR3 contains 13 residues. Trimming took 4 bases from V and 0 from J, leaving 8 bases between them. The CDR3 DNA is TGCGCCAGCAGCGCGGGTTACTCCTACGAGCAGTACTTC. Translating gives CASSAGYSYEQYF.

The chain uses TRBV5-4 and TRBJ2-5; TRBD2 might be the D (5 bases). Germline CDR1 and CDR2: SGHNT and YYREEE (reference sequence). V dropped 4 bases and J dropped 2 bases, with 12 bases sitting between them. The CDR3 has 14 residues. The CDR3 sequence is CASSPTTDQETQYF. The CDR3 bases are TGTGCCAGCAGCCCGACTACCGATCAAGAGACCCAGTACTTC.

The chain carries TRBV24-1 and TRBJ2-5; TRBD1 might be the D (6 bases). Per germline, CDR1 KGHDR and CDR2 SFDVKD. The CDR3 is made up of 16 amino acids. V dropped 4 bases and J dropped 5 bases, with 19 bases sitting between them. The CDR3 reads CATSDRTDYPGETQYF. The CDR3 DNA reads TGTGCCACCAGTGACAGGACAGACTACCCCGGGGAGACCCAGTACTTC.

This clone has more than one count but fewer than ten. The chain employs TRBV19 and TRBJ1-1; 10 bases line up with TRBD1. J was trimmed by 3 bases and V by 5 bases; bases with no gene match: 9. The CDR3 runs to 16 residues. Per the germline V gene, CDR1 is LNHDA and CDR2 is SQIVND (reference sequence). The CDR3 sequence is CASSPGTGVFDTEAFF. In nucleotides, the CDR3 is TGTGCCAGTAGTCCGGGGACAGGGGTTTTTGACACTGAAGCTTTCTTT.

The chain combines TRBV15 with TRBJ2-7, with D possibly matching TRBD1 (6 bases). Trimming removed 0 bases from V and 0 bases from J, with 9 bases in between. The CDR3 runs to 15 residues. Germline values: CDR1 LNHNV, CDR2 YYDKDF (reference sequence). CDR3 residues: CATSREQGSSYEQYF. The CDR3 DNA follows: TGTGCCACCAGCAGAGAACAGGGCTCCTCCTACGAGCAGTACTTC.

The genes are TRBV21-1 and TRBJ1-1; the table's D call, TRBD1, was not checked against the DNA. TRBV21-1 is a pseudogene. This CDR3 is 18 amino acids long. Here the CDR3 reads CASSASPGQGVQNTEAFF. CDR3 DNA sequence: TGTGCCAGCAGCGCATCACCGGGACAGGGGGTTCAGAACACTGAAGCTTTCTTT.

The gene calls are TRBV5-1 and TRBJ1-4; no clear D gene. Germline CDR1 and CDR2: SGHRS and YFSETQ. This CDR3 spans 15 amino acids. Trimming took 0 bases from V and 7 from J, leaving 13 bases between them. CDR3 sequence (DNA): TGCGCCAGCAGCTTGGGGGGAAATTTGGGTGAAAAACTGTTTTTT. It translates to CASSLGGNLGEKLFF. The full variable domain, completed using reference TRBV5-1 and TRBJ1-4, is KAGVTQTPRYLIKTRGQQVTLSCSPISGHRSVSWYQQTPGQGLQFLFEYFSETQRNKGNFPGRFSGRQFSNSRSEMNVSTLELGDSALYLCASSLGGNLGEKLFFGSGTQLSVL.

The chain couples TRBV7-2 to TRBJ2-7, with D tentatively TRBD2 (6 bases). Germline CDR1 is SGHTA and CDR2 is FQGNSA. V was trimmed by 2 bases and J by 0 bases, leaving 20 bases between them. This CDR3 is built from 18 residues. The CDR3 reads CASSLQGLLGKNSYEQYF. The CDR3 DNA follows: TGTGCCAGCAGCTTACAGGGACTTTTAGGTAAAAACTCCTACGAGCAGTACTTC.

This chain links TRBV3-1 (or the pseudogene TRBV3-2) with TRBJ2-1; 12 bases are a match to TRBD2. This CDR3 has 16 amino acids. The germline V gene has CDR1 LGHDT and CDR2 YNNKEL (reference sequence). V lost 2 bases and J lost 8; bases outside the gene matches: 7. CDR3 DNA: TGTGCCAGCAGCCAATTCTCGACTAGCGGGAGTCATGAGCAGTTCTTC. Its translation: CASSQFSTSGSHEQFF.

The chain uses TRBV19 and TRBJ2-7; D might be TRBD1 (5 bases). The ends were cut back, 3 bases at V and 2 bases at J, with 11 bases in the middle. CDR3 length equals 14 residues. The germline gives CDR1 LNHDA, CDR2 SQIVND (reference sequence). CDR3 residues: CASSMRQKAYEQYF. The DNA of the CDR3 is TGTGCCAGTAGTATGCGACAGAAAGCCTACGAGCAGTACTTC.

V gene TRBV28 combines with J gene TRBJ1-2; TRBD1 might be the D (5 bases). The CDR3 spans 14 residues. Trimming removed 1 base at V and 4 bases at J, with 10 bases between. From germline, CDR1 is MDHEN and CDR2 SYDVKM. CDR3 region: CASSLSQGGYGYTF. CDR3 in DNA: TGTGCCAGCAGTTTATCTCAGGGTGGCTATGGCTACACCTTC.

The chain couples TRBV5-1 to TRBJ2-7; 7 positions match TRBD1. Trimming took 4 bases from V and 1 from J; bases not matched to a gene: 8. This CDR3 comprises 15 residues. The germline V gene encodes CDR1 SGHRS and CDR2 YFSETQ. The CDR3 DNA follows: TGCGCCAGCAGCCCCCTTCGACAGGGATCCTACGAGCAGTACTTC. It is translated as CASSPLRQGSYEQYF.

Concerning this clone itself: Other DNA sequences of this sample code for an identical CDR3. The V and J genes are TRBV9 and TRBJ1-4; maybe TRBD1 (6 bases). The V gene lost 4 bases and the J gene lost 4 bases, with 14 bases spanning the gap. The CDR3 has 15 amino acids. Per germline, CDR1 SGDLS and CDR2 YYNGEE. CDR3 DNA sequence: TGTGCCAGCAGCACACCACAGGGAGGTAATGAAAAACTGTTTTTT. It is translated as CASSTPQGGNEKLFF. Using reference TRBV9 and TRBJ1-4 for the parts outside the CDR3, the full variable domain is DSGVTQTPKHLITATGQRVTLRCSPRSGDLSVYWYQQSLDQGLQFLIQYYNGEERAKGNILERFSAQQFPDLHSELNLSSLELGDSALYFCASSTPQGGNEKLFFGSGTQLSVL.

The CDR3 nucleotides are TGCGCCAGCAGTGAGGGGGGCCAAGAGACCCAGTACTTC. Amino acids: CASSEGGQETQYF. The V and J genes are TRBV10-1 and TRBJ2-5; D may be TRBD1 or TRBD2 (5 bases each). Germline loops: CDR1 WNHNN, CDR2 SYGVQD (reference sequence). V lost 2 bases to trimming and J lost 1 base, with 5 bases between them. This CDR3 is built from 13 residues.

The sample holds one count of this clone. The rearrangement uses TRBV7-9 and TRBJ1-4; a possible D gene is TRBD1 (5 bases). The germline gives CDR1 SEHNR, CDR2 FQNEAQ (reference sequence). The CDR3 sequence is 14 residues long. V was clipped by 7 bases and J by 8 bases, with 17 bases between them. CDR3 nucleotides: TGTGCCAGCACCGTTGAAGGGGCCTGGGAAAAACTGTTTTTT. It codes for CASTVEGAWEKLFF.

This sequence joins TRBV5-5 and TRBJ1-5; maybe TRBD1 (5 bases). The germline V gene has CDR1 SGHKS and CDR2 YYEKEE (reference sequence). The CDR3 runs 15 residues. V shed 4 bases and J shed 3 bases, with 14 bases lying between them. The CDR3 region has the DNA TGTGCCAGCAGCGTGGGGGGTTTCCCCAATCAGCCCCAGCATTTT. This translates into CASSVGGFPNQPQHF.

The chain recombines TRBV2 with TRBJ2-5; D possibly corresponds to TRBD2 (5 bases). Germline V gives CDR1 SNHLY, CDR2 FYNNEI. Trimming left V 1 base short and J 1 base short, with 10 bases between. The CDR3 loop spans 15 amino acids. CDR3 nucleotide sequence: TGTGCCAGCAGTGAAGAAGTGAGGGTCCAAGAGACCCAGTACTTC. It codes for CASSEEVRVQETQYF.

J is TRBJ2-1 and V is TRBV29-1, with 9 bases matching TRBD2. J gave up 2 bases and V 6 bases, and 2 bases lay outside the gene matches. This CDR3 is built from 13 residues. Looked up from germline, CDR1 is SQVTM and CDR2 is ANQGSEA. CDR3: CSVCGRAYNEQFF. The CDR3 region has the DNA TGCAGCGTCTGCGGGAGGGCCTACAATGAGCAGTTCTTC.

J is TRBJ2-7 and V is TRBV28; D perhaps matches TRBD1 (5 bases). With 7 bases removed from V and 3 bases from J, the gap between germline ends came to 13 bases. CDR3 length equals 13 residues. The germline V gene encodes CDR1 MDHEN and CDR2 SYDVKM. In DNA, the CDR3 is TGTGCCAGCAAGGGGTTAAAAGGCTACGAGCAGTACTTC. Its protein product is CASKGLKGYEQYF.

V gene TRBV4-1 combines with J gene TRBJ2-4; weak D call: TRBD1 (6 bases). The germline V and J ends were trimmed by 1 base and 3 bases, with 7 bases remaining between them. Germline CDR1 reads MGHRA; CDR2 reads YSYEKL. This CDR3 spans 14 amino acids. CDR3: CASSQVGGKNIQYF. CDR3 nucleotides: TGCGCCAGCAGCCAAGTAGGGGGCAAAAACATTCAGTACTTC.

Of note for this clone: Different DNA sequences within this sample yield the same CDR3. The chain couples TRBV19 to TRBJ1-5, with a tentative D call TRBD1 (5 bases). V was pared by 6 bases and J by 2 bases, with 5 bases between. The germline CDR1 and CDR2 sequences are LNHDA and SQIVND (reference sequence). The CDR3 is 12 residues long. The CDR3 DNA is TGTGCCAGTAGGGGGGGCAATCAGCCCCAGCATTTT. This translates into CASRGGNQPQHF.

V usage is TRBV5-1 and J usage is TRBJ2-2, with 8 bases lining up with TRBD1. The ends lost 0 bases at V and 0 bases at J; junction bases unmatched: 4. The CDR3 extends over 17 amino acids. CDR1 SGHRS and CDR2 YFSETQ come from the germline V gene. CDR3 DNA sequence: TGCGCCAGCAGCTTGGGGCTACAGGGGGCGAACACCGGGGAGCTGTTTTTT. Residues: CASSLGLQGANTGELFF.

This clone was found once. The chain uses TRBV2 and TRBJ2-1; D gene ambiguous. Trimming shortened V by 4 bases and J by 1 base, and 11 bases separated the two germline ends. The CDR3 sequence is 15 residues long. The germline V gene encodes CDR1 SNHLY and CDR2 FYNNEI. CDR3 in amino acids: CASSAQAGSYNEQFF. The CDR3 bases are TGTGCCAGCAGTGCCCAAGCAGGATCCTACAATGAGCAGTTCTTC.

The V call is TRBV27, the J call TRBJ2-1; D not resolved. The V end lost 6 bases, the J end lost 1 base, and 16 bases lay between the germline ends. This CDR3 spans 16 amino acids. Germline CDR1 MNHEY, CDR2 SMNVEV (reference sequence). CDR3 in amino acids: CASRLTGTGSYNEQFF. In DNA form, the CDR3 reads TGTGCCAGCAGGCTTACGGGCACCGGGTCCTACAATGAGCAGTTCTTC.

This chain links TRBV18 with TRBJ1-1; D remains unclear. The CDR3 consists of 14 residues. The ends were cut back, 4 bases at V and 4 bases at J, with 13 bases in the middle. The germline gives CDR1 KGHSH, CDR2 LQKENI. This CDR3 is CASSRDLGSTEAFF. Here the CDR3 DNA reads TGTGCCAGCTCACGTGACTTAGGGAGCACTGAAGCTTTCTTT. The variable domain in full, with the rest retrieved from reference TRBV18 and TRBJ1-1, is NAGVMQNPRHLVRRRGQEARLRCSPMKGHSHVYWYRQLPEEGLKFMVYLQKENIIDESGMPKERFSAEFPKEGPSILRIQQVVRGDSAAYFCASSRDLGSTEAFFGQGTRLTVV.